This paragraph reports one T cell receptor (beta chain). Its antigen remains unknown. A clone one base away is much larger, so this may be a read error. The sample holds other DNA sequences that translate to the same CDR3. This sample is part of a study of shared clonotypes between healthy human individuals. Findings and limits, study-wide: Naive subsets, compared against memory subsets, generally had larger estimated richness values. Clonotype sharing across several donors was observed for approximately 5% of naive CD4 clonotypes.

Across several immunoSEQ plates, the genomic DNA of each subset was split evenly. Libraries were prepared by immunoSEQ multiplex PCR; TCRdb keeps only in-frame clonotypes and omits some of them. The table has approximately 2,000,000 clones, about 94% seen once. The naive CD8 fraction comprised CD45RO-negative cells positively selected for CCR7 and excluded terminally differentiated effector memory CD45RA+ cells. In germline, CDR1 is MDHEN, CDR2 SYDVKM. The CDR3 contains 11 residues. The V end lost 5 bases, the J end lost 0 bases, and 2 bases lay between the germline ends. The source of this sequence is a man between 18 and 29 years old in good health. Some clones in this sample may be carry-over from other donors' samples. The chain uses TRBV28 and TRBJ2-7; D not certain. Sequencing used naive CD8+ T cells from PBMCs. The DNA of the CDR3 is TGTGCCAGCAGTAACTCCTACGAGCAGTACTTC. It codes for CASSNSYEQYF. Full variable domain (outside the CDR3, taken from reference TRBV28 and TRBJ2-7): DVKVTQSSRYLVKRTGEKVFLECVQDMDHENMFWYRQDPGLGLRLIYFSYDVKMKEKGDIPEGYSVSREKKERFSLILESASTNQTSMYLCASSNSYEQYFGPGTRLTVT.